A selection of T cell receptor beta chains follows, all from one sample in a study of blood T cell repertoires in COVID-19. Sequencing was performed with immunoSEQ multiplex PCR; in TCRdb, only in-frame clones are kept and a portion is missing. Of over 200,000 clones in the sample, around nine tenths were seen once. Sequencing was performed on PBMCs or T cells enriched from blood (not recorded which). The receptors shown here come from a woman aged 25 to 39 who had been exposed to COVID-19. Each CDR3 is given with its conserved first and last residue. The order of the fields is D gene, CDR3 length, J gene, V gene, CDR3 DNA, CDR3 protein. The D gene is left open where the match is weak.

D gene: TRBD2; CDR3 length: 15; J gene: TRBJ2-7; V gene: TRBV9; CDR3 DNA: TGTGCCAGCAGCGTAGGGGCGGGAGGGAACTACGAGCAGTACTTC; CDR3 protein: CASSVGAGGNYEQYF
D gene: TRBD1; CDR3 length: 15; J gene: TRBJ1-2; V gene: TRBV5-1; CDR3 DNA: TGCGCCAGCAGCTTGGAGGCAGGGGGGATAGGTGGCTACACCTTC; CDR3 protein: CASSLEAGGIGGYTF
D gene: .; CDR3 length: 15; J gene: TRBJ1-5; V gene: TRBV6-5; CDR3 DNA: TGTGCAACGGCAGGAGGGTCCTTTAGCAATCAGCCCCAGCATTTT; CDR3 protein: CATAGGSFSNQPQHF
D gene: TRBD2; CDR3 length: 15; J gene: TRBJ2-1; V gene: TRBV18; CDR3 DNA: TGTGCCAGCTCACCACTAGCGGGAGGCTACAATGAGCAGTTCTTC; CDR3 protein: CASSPLAGGYNEQFF
D gene: .; CDR3 length: 17; J gene: TRBJ1-1; V gene: TRBV2; CDR3 DNA: TGTGCCAGCAGCGATCACCTTCCGGGAGGGACGAACACTGAAGCTTTCTTT; CDR3 protein: CASSDHLPGGTNTEAFF
D gene: TRBD2; CDR3 length: 15; J gene: TRBJ2-1; V gene: TRBV19; CDR3 DNA: TGTGCCAGTAGCCAGACTAGCGGGAGTTACAATGAGCAGTTCTTC; CDR3 protein: CASSQTSGSYNEQFF
D gene: .; CDR3 length: 15; J gene: TRBJ1-6; V gene: TRBV5-1; CDR3 DNA: TGCGCCAGCAGCTTGGCTTCGCGGGAAAATTCACCCCTCCACTTT; CDR3 protein: CASSLASRENSPLHF
D gene: .; CDR3 length: 13; J gene: TRBJ2-5; V gene: TRBV5-4; CDR3 DNA: TGTGCCAGCAGCTCCCGCGAGTGGGAGACCCAGTACTTC; CDR3 protein: CASSSREWETQYF
D gene: TRBD2; CDR3 length: 15; J gene: TRBJ2-1; V gene: TRBV5-1; CDR3 DNA: TGCGCCAGCAGCGACGGGACTAGCGGATACGATGAGCAGTTCTTC; CDR3 protein: CASSDGTSGYDEQFF
D gene: TRBD2; CDR3 length: 13; J gene: TRBJ2-5; V gene: TRBV12-3/TRBV12-4; CDR3 DNA: TGTGCCAGCACCCTGGGGGGGGTGGAGACCCAGTACTTC; CDR3 protein: CASTLGGVETQYF